The sequence of this T cell receptor (beta chain) was determined in a study of graft-versus-host responses after intestinal transplantation. Study details: Anti-thymocyte globulin induction was given to all recipients, followed by tacrolimus and steroids for roughly three years.

Measured with immunoSEQ multiplex PCR; TCRdb has only the in-frame clones, and not every one. This sample carries 3,000 to 4,000 clones, 55% to 80% of them seen once, and the ten largest clones take around 10%. Grafts had their tissue processed, releasing intraepithelial and lamina propria lymphocytes. The CDR3 length is 12 residues. The junction had 10 bases not matched to a gene; V was cut back by 6 bases and J by 15 bases. Germline V CDR1 and CDR2: SEHNR, FQNEAQ (reference sequence). This clone was recorded once. Antigen unknown. Findings of the study overall: GvH clones were found in recipient marrow; some appeared first in ileum or blood. The study found high graft-versus-host to host-versus-graft clonal ratios in allografts of patients with graft-donor T cell macrochimerism.

The TCR originated in a human patient who received an intestinal transplant, so some T cells may come from the graft donor. V is TRBV7-9 and J is TRBJ1-4; 7 bases map to TRBD1. The sequenced sample was ileum tissue, obtained 1,000 to 1,100 days after intestinal transplantation. CDR3 nucleotides: TGTGCCAGCAGGTCAGACACAGGGGTGGTGTTTTTT. This translates into CASRSDTGVVFF.